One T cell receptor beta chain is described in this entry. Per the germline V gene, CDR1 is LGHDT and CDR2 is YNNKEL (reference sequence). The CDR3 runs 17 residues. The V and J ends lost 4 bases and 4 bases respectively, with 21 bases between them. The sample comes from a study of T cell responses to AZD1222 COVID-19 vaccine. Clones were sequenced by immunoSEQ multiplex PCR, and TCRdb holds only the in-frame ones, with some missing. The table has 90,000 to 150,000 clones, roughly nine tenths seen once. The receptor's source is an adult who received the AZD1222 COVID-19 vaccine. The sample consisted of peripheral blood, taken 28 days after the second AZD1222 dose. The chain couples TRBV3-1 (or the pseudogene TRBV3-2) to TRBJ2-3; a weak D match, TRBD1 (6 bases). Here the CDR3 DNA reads TGTGCCAGCAGCCCCCTCGGCAGGGGCCGAGGGGCAGATACGCAGTATTTT. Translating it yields CASSPLGRGRGADTQYF.